The rows below give T cell receptor beta chains drawn from one sample of a study of T cells in Graves' hyperthyroidism and ophthalmopathy. MiXCR, run by TCRdb on the multiplex PCR reads, gives a single entry per CDR3 protein. The sample holds about 720,000 distinct CDR3 sequences, around 20% seen once. The material sequenced was blood. These receptors all come from a woman in her forties or fifties with Graves' hyperthyroidism that later progressed to Graves' ophthalmopathy. The CDR3 runs from the conserved cysteine through the conserved F or W.

v_gene	j_gene	CDR3aa
TRBV15	TRBJ2-7	CATSRDQAGPLNEQYF
TRBV6-1	TRBJ1-5	CASSKIPDRPQHF
TRBV11-2	TRBJ2-3	CASSLGVGGPDTQYF
TRBV6-9	TRBJ2-7	CASSWTGSRYEQYF
TRBV7-9	TRBJ2-6	CASSPTQQGEGANVLTF
TRBV11-2	TRBJ2-2	CASSLRQGPNTGELFF
TRBV2	TRBJ1-4	CASSERPPITNEKLFF
TRBV2	TRBJ1-2	CASSEGPNYGYTF
TRBV7-3	TRBJ2-1	CASSLIAGSFDNEQFF
TRBV15	TRBJ1-5	CATSGGQGGNQPQHF
TRBV10-3	TRBJ1-4	CAARDGINEKLFF
TRBV5-1	TRBJ2-7	CASSFVTRGSYEQYF
TRBV12-5	TRBJ2-3	CASGSPPGGIDTQYF
TRBV27	TRBJ2-1	CASGTSGFYNEQFF
TRBV20-1	TRBJ1-5	CSARGGARSNQPQHF
TRBV3-1	TRBJ1-1	CASRSRDRGNTEAFF